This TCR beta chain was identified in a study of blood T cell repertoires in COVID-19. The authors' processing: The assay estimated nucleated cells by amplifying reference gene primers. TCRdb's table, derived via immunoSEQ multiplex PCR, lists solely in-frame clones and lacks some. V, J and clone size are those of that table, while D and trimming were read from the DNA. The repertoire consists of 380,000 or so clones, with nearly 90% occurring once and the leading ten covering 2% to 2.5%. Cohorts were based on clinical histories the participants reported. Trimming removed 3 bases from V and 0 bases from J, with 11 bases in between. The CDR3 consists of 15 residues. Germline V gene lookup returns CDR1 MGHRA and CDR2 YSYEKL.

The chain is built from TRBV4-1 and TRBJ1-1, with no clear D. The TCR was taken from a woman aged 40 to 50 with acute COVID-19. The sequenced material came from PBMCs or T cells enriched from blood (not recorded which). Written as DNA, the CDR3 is TGCGCCAGCAGCCAGTACCACAGCATGAACACTGAAGCTTTCTTT. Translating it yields CASSQYHSMNTEAFF.